This T cell receptor (beta chain) was recorded in a study of CD8+ T cells in alopecia areata. Comment on this clone: Gene names are the mouse ones. The read stops 4 residues short of the end of the CDR3; the missing end is completed from the germline J gene.

Extraction and reverse transcription of RNA yielded cDNA as the sequencing template. Measured with immunoSEQ multiplex PCR; TCRdb has only the in-frame clones, and not every one. Recorded here are more than 90,000 clones, none singletons. Looked up from germline, CDR1 is NNHDY and CDR2 is SYVADS. J gave up 3 bases and V 2 bases, and 10 bases lay outside the gene matches. The CDR3 totals 17 residues. The chain combines TRBV13-3 with TRBJ1-2; TRBD1 agrees at 10 bases. Sequencing was carried out using lesional skin. This TCR was sampled from a C3H/HeJ mouse with alopecia areata. This strain has MHC haplotype H2-k. Incomplete CDR3 DNA: TGTGCCAGCAGTGAGTCCCGGGACAGGGGAGATGACTCC. Protein sequence: CASSESRDRGDDS. The CDR3, in full, reads CASSESRDRGDDSDYTF.